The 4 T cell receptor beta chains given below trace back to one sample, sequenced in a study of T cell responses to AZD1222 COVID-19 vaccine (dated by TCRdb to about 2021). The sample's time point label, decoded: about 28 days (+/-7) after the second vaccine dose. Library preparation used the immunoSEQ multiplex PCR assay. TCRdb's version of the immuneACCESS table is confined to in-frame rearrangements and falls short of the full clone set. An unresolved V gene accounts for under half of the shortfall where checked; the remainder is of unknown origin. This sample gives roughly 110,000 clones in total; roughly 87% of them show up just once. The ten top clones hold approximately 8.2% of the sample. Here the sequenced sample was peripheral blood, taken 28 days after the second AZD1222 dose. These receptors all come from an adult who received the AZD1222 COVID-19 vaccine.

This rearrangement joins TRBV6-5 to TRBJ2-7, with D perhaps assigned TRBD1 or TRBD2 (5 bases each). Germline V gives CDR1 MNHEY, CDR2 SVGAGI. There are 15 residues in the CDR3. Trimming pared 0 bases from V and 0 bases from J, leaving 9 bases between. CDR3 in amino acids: CASSYSIGGSYEQYF. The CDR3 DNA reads TGTGCCAGCAGTTACTCGATTGGGGGCTCCTACGAGCAGTACTTC.

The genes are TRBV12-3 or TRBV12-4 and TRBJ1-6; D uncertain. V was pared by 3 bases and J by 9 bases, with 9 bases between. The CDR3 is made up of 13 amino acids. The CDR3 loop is CASSFRRLSPLHF. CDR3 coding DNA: TGTGCCAGCAGTTTCAGACGGCTTTCACCCCTCCACTTT.

This CDR3 reads CASSLEGTYNSPLHF. CDR3 DNA sequence: TGTGCCAGCAGCTTGGAGGGCACCTATAATTCACCCCTCCACTTT. The chain employs TRBV7-2 and TRBJ1-6; D unresolved. The CDR3 contains 15 residues. V was cut by 3 bases and J by 2 bases, with 8 bases left in between. Looked up from germline, CDR1 is SGHTA and CDR2 is FQGNSA. The full variable domain, its missing parts supplied by reference TRBV7-2 and TRBJ1-6, is GAGVSQSPSNKVTEKGKDVELRCDPISGHTALYWYRQSLGQGLEFLIYFQGNSAPDKSGLPSDRFSAERTGGSVSTLTIQRTQQEDSAVYLCASSLEGTYNSPLHFGNGTRLTVT.

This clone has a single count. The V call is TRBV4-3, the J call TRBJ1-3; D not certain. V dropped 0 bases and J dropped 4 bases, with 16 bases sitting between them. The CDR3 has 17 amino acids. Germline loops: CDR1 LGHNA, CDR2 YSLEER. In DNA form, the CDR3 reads TGCGCCAGCAGCCAAGACAGGCAGTCGTCCCCCGGAAACACCATATATTTT. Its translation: CASSQDRQSSPGNTIYF.